Each of the 25 T cell receptor beta chains below was sequenced from the same sample in a study of response to subunit inactivated influenza vaccine. TCRdb reprocessed the RT-PCR reads via MiXCR and lists one record per CDR3 protein. This table has 550,000 to 650,000 distinct CDR3 sequences, about an eighth appearing once. The sample here was PBMCs from blood, taken on the day of vaccination. The source is a man aged 50 to 59 who received an inactivated influenza vaccine.

The V and J genes are TRBV4-3 and TRBJ2-4; 8 bases match TRBD2. CDR3 length: 15 amino acids. Germline values: CDR1 LGHNA, CDR2 YSLEER. The V and J ends lost 4 bases and 8 bases, in that order; junction bases with no gene match: 10. The CDR3 DNA follows: TGCGCCAGCAGCCGGTACGATCAGCGGGAGTACATTCAGTACTTC. It yields the protein CASSRYDQREYIQYF.

This clonotype was observed a handful of times. The chain is built from TRBV29-1 and TRBJ2-7, with 9 bases aligning to TRBD2. The CDR3 sequence is 15 residues long. J lost 1 base, V lost 4 bases, and 8 bases had no gene match. Germline CDR1 is SQVTM and CDR2 is ANQGSEA. The CDR3 sequence is CSVAHGAGGSYEQYF. For the CDR3, the DNA is TGCAGCGTTGCACATGGAGCGGGAGGTTCCTACGAGCAGTACTTC.

This clonotype has just a few counts. This sequence joins TRBV29-1 and TRBJ2-2; 9 nucleotides align to TRBD2. V lost 6 bases to trimming and J lost 1 base; unmatched junction nucleotides: 12. The CDR3 loop spans 17 amino acids. CDR1 SQVTM and CDR2 ANQGSEA come from the germline V gene. CDR3 sequence: CSVGYQAGGKNTGELFF. CDR3 nucleotide sequence: TGCAGCGTCGGATATCAGGCGGGAGGGAAGAACACCGGGGAGCTGTTTTTT.

The table lists this clonotype with many counts. This sequence joins TRBV18 and TRBJ1-4, with a weak D call TRBD1 (5 bases). Germline loops: CDR1 KGHSH, CDR2 LQKENI. The CDR3 is made up of 12 amino acids. V dropped 0 bases and J dropped 14 bases, with 10 bases sitting between them. The CDR3 protein is CASSPPGRDLFF. CDR3 bases: TGTGCCAGCTCACCACCTGGACGGGACCTGTTTTTT.

This chain links TRBV4-2 with TRBJ2-6; 8 nucleotides agree with TRBD1. The V and J ends lost 4 bases and 0 bases, in that order; junction bases with no gene match: 8. The CDR3 extends over 18 amino acids. Germline loops: CDR1 LGHNA, CDR2 YNFKEQ. In DNA, the CDR3 is TGTGCCAGCAGCCCGGGACAGGTTAGTTCCTCTGGGGCCAACGTCCTGACTTTC. It encodes CASSPGQVSSSGANVLTF.

This rearrangement joins TRBV7-2 to TRBJ2-3, with unresolved D. V dropped 6 bases and J dropped 4 bases, with 11 bases sitting between them. The CDR3 extends over 13 amino acids. CDR1 and CDR2 from the germline V gene are SGHTA and FQGNSA. The CDR3 sequence: CASSYMSPDTQYF. The CDR3 DNA reads TGTGCCAGCAGTTATATGAGCCCAGATACGCAGTATTTT.

This clonotype was detected only a few times. The rearrangement joins TRBV7-9 to TRBJ1-4; TRBD1 might be the D (5 bases). V was cut by 8 bases and J by 8 bases, with 12 bases left in between. Germline V gene sequence: CDR1 SEHNR, CDR2 FQNEAQ (reference sequence). The CDR3 length is 12 residues. The CDR3, as DNA: TGTGCCAGCGGGGCGGGGGAAGAAAAACTGTTTTTT. Translating it yields CASGAGEEKLFF.

This clonotype was observed a few times. The V call is TRBV20-1, the J call TRBJ1-1, with TRBD1 matching 7 bases. Germline trimming cut 5 bases from V and 3 bases from J; bases unmatched to any gene: 6. The CDR3 totals 13 residues. The germline gives CDR1 DFQATT, CDR2 SNEGSKA (reference sequence). This chain's CDR3 is CSAPQGRDTEAFF. CDR3 nucleotide sequence: TGCAGTGCTCCACAGGGGAGAGACACTGAAGCTTTCTTT.

This clonotype was picked up many times. The chain is built from TRBV5-1 and TRBJ1-5; D uncertain. V was cut by 4 bases and J by 3 bases, with 8 bases left in between. The CDR3 contains 13 residues. Germline V gene sequence: CDR1 SGHRS, CDR2 YFSETQ. The CDR3 coding sequence is TGCGCCAGCAGCCGTGGACCCAATCAGCCCCAGCATTTT. Translated, it gives CASSRGPNQPQHF.

As regards this clonotype: A read error may account for a junction end that differs from germline. This chain links TRBV6-5 with TRBJ2-2; either TRBD1 or TRBD2 may fit D (5 bases each). The CDR3 covers 16 residues. Germline CDR1 MNHEY, CDR2 SVGAGI. The CDR3 loop is CTSSYFKLGGTGELFF. In nucleotides, the CDR3 is TGTACCAGCAGTTATTTCAAACTTGGGGGCACCGGGGAGCTGTTTTTT.

This clonotype turned up a few times. The gene calls are TRBV4-1 and TRBJ2-2; perhaps TRBD2 as D (5 bases). From germline, CDR1 is MGHRA and CDR2 YSYEKL. The CDR3 has 15 amino acids. Between the trimmed V and J ends, which lost 1 base and 5 bases, there was a span of 11 bases. The CDR3 DNA follows: TGCGCCAGCAGCCAAGGAGGGAGCTATACCGGGGAGCTGTTTTTT. This translates into CASSQGGSYTGELFF.

As for this clonotype: A much larger clone is a single base away; this may be a read error. The CDR3 region is CAISLVPGSSYNEQFF. The DNA of the CDR3 is TGTGCCATCAGCTTAGTCCCGGGGAGCTCCTACAATGAGCAGTTCTTC. This rearrangement joins TRBV7-2 to TRBJ2-1; possible D gene TRBD2, 5 bases. The CDR3 runs 16 residues. The germline gives CDR1 SGHTA, CDR2 FQGNSA.

Only a few counts were recorded for this clonotype. V usage is TRBV10-2 and J usage is TRBJ2-7; 12 positions agree with TRBD2. This CDR3 is 14 amino acids long. Germline V gives CDR1 WSHSY, CDR2 SAAADI. J gave up 1 base and V 8 bases, and 3 bases lay outside the gene matches. CDR3 protein: CASGGLAGSYEQYF. In DNA, the CDR3 is TGCGCCAGCGGCGGACTAGCGGGGTCCTACGAGCAGTACTTC.

The sample holds a few counts of this clonotype. The chain recombines TRBV5-1 with TRBJ2-5; D possibly corresponds to TRBD2 (6 bases). Germline V gene sequence: CDR1 SGHRS, CDR2 YFSETQ. The CDR3 is made up of 16 amino acids. V lost 3 bases and J 2 bases, leaving 17 bases between the germline ends. CDR3 sequence reads: CASSSPIGAGQETQYF. CDR3 sequence (DNA): TGCGCCAGCAGCTCACCCATCGGAGCGGGTCAAGAGACCCAGTACTTC. Variable domain in full (rest from reference TRBV5-1 and TRBJ2-5): KAGVTQTPRYLIKTRGQQVTLSCSPISGHRSVSWYQQTPGQGLQFLFEYFSETQRNKGNFPGRFSGRQFSNSRSEMNVSTLELGDSALYLCASSSPIGAGQETQYFGPGTRLLVL.

The table lists this clonotype with many counts. The chain carries TRBV28 and TRBJ2-1, with D hard to call. Germline V CDR1 and CDR2: MDHEN, SYDVKM. There are 11 residues in the CDR3. Deletions cut 6 bases from V and 9 bases from J, with 9 bases between. CDR3 region: CASSERSEQFF. The CDR3 DNA sequence: TGTGCCAGCAGCGAGAGGAGTGAGCAGTTCTTC.

The gene calls are TRBV20-1 and TRBJ2-5; tentative D call: TRBD2 (6 bases). Germline CDR1 and CDR2: DFQATT and SNEGSKA (reference sequence). This CDR3 region has 15 residues. V lost 3 bases and J lost 0, with 14 bases in between. CDR3 coding DNA: TGCAGTGCTAGGGACCTGACTAGTAACCAAGAGACCCAGTACTTC. Its translation is CSARDLTSNQETQYF.

The chain is built from TRBV29-1 and TRBJ1-2; TRBD1 is a possible D gene (5 bases). The CDR3 totals 13 residues. V lost 7 bases and J lost 2, with 14 bases in between. In germline, CDR1 is SQVTM, CDR2 ANQGSEA. The CDR3 sequence is CSAPQTENYGYTF. The CDR3 DNA is TGCAGCGCTCCTCAGACAGAGAACTATGGCTACACCTTC.

This clonotype was seen a handful of times. Written as DNA, the CDR3 is TGTGCCACCAGCAGAGAGGGGGTCCCCTCGTACGAGCAGTACTTC. This sequence encodes CATSREGVPSYEQYF. This chain links TRBV15 with TRBJ2-7; D might be TRBD1 or TRBD2, each matching 5 bases. The V end lost 0 bases, the J end lost 4 bases, and 13 bases lay between the germline ends. The length of the CDR3 is 15 residues. Germline V gives CDR1 LNHNV, CDR2 YYDKDF (reference sequence).

This clonotype was picked up a small number of times. V gene TRBV7-9 combines with J gene TRBJ2-1, with TRBD2 as a possible D gene (6 bases). The CDR3 totals 15 residues. Germline values: CDR1 SEHNR, CDR2 FQNEAQ (reference sequence). Deletions cut 2 bases from V and 10 bases from J, with 18 bases between. The CDR3 DNA follows: TGTGCCAGCAGCTTACCGGGACTGGACTTGCGCGAGCAGTTCTTC. This gives the protein CASSLPGLDLREQFF.

This chain joins TRBV28 and TRBJ2-5, with TRBD2 matching over 8 bases. V shed 5 bases and J 5 bases; nucleotides not matched to a gene: 16. There are 17 residues in the CDR3. The germline CDR1 and CDR2 sequences are MDHEN and SYDVKM. CDR3 DNA sequence: TGTGCCAGCAGTCGAGGTGGGCTAGCGGGCACCAGGGAGACCCAGTACTTC. It translates to CASSRGGLAGTRETQYF.

V is TRBV28 and J is TRBJ1-5; no firm D call. Trimming removed 8 bases from V and 5 bases from J, with 19 bases in between. Germline V gives CDR1 MDHEN, CDR2 SYDVKM. There are 15 residues in the CDR3. Here the CDR3 reads CASGRIRTNYQPQHF. In DNA, the CDR3 is TGTGCCAGCGGACGGATAAGAACAAACTATCAGCCCCAGCATTTT.

The sample holds a few counts of this clonotype. The rearrangement joins TRBV12-3 or TRBV12-4 to TRBJ2-1; D uncertain. The CDR3 loop spans 10 amino acids. Trimming took 10 bases from V and 10 from J, leaving 11 bases between them. The CDR3: CATARAEQFF. The CDR3 nucleotides are TGTGCCACCGCCCGAGCGGAGCAGTTCTTC.

The V gene is TRBV6-5, the J gene TRBJ2-2, with no clear D. This CDR3 comprises 10 residues. Trimming removed 7 bases at V and 8 bases at J, with 5 bases between. CDR1 is MNHEY and CDR2 is SVGAGI in the germline V gene. This CDR3 is CASTPGELFF. The DNA for the CDR3 is TGTGCCAGCACGCCGGGGGAGCTGTTTTTT.

The chain combines TRBV24-1 with TRBJ2-7; D might be TRBD1 or TRBD2, each matching 6 bases. Germline V gene data show CDR1 as KGHDR and CDR2 as SFDVKD. There are 15 residues in the CDR3. V gave up 3 bases and J gave up 2 bases, with 13 bases separating them. DNA for the CDR3: TGTGCCACCAGTGATCCGAGGGGGAGGACCTACGAGCAGTACTTC. Translation: CATSDPRGRTYEQYF.

The rearrangement joins TRBV15 to TRBJ2-5; the D gene could be TRBD1 or TRBD2 (5 bases each). In germline, CDR1 is LNHNV, CDR2 YYDKDF (reference sequence). The V end lost 0 bases, the J end lost 5 bases, and 7 bases lay between the germline ends. The CDR3 contains 13 residues. CDR3 sequence (DNA): TGTGCCACCAGCAGAGACAGGGACGAGACCCAGTACTTC. Translated: CATSRDRDETQYF.